The 8 T cell receptor beta chains in this list originate from one sample, sequenced in a study of CD8+CD57+ T cells in acquired aplastic anemia. In patients chosen for sequencing, flow cytometry had shown CD8+CD57+ cell expansion. CDR3 and TCR beta VDJ profiling relied on a genomic DNA template. TCRdb re-derived calls from the reads in MiXCR, one entry per CDR3 protein. The sample lists about 250,000 distinct CDR3 sequences; more than 40% were seen once. The sequenced sample was sorted CD4+, CD8+, or CD8+CD57+ T cells (not recorded which) from PBMCs. These receptors all come from a human donor with aplastic anemia.

This clonotype was picked up a small number of times. This chain joins TRBV19 and TRBJ2-2; 8 positions agree with TRBD2. Trimming removed 9 bases from V and 2 bases from J; junction bases left unmatched: 5. The CDR3 sequence is 14 residues long. Germline V gene data show CDR1 as LNHDA and CDR2 as SQIVND (reference sequence). CDR3 sequence reads: CASVIAGNTGELFF. In nucleotides, the CDR3 is TGTGCCAGCGTAATAGCGGGAAACACCGGGGAGCTGTTTTTT.

This clonotype has only a few counts. CDR3 residues: CASSWTEMDTQYF. CDR3 nucleotides: TGTGCCAGCAGCTGGACAGAAATGGATACGCAGTATTTT. The chain joins TRBV11-3 to TRBJ2-3; possible D gene TRBD1, 6 bases. This CDR3 region has 13 residues. From germline, CDR1 is SGHNT and CDR2 YENEEA. V was cut by 4 bases and J by 6 bases, with 11 bases left in between.

The table lists this clonotype with many counts. V usage is TRBV7-8 and J usage is TRBJ2-3; tentatively, D is TRBD1 or TRBD2 (5 bases each). The ends were cut back, 2 bases at V and 4 bases at J, with 7 bases in the middle. The CDR3 spans 13 residues. The germline gives CDR1 SGHVS, CDR2 FQNEAQ. The CDR3 protein is CASSLRGPDTQYF. The CDR3 DNA follows: TGTGCCAGCAGCTTACGGGGCCCAGATACGCAGTATTTT. Full variable domain (outside the CDR3, taken from reference TRBV7-8 and TRBJ2-3): GAGVSQSPRYKVAKRGQDVALRCDPISGHVSLFWYQQALGQGPEFLTYFQNEAQLDKSGLPSDRFFAERPEGSVSTLKIQRTQQEDSAVYLCASSLRGPDTQYFGPGTRLTVL.

Worth noting for this clonotype: An end of the junction differs from the germline gene, which may be a read error. This chain links TRBV15 with TRBJ2-5, with a possible D match to TRBD1 (5 bases). The CDR3 is 16 residues long. Germline V gene lookup returns CDR1 LNHNV and CDR2 YYDKDF (reference sequence). In nucleotides, the CDR3 is TGTGCCACCAGCAGAGAACCAGGGATTGGCCAAGAGGCCCAGTACTTC. Protein: CATSREPGIGQEAQYF.

The chain joins TRBV7-2 to TRBJ1-6; 9 bases are shared with TRBD1. The CDR3 extends over 16 amino acids. From germline, CDR1 is SGHTA and CDR2 FQGNSA. Trimming at V came to 4 bases and at J to 10 bases, leaving 11 bases not matched to a gene. The CDR3 nucleotides are TGTGCCAGCAGCTCGAATCCGGGACAGGGAGGATCACCCCTCCACTTT. The encoded protein is CASSSNPGQGGSPLHF.

This clonotype has more than one count but fewer than ten. V gene TRBV6-1 combines with J gene TRBJ1-1; D is uncertain. CDR1 is MNHNS, CDR2 SASEGT, per germline. The CDR3 is 15 amino acids. V lost 1 base and J 4 bases, leaving 13 bases between the germline ends. The CDR3 DNA follows: TGTGCCAGCAGTGAAGAACAGATCTATTCCACTGAAGCTTTCTTT. Protein sequence: CASSEEQIYSTEAFF.

The rearrangement links TRBV14 to TRBJ2-1, with a possible D match to TRBD2 (5 bases). The germline CDR1 and CDR2 sequences are SGHDN and FVKESK. The length of the CDR3 is 12 residues. The V gene lost 5 bases and the J gene lost 6 bases, with 8 bases spanning the gap. The CDR3 nucleotides are TGTGCCAGCAGCTACCGGGGCAATGAGCAGTTCTTC. Protein sequence: CASSYRGNEQFF.

This clonotype was observed many times. The genes are TRBV10-2 and TRBJ2-7, with TRBD1 matching over 7 bases. The CDR3 loop spans 13 amino acids. Germline CDR1 is WSHSY and CDR2 is SAAADI. V lost 8 bases, J lost 1 base, and 5 bases stayed unmatched. The CDR3 protein is CASQGDRSYEQYF. In DNA form, the CDR3 reads TGCGCCAGCCAGGGGGACAGATCCTACGAGCAGTACTTC.